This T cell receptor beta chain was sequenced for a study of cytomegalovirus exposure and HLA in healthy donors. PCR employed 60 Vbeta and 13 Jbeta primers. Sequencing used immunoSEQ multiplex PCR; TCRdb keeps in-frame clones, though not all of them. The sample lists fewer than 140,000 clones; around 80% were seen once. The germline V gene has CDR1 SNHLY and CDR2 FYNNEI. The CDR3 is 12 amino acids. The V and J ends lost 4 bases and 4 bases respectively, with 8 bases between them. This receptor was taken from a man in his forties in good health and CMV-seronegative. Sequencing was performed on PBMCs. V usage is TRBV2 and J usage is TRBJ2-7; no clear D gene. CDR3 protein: CASSGSRYEQYF. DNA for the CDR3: TGTGCCAGCAGTGGGTCCAGGTACGAGCAGTACTTC.